This TCR beta chain was observed in a study of blood T cell repertoires in COVID-19. Across the study: Material from acute and convalescent COVID-19 was sourced from the United States, Italy and Spain. In each case, the material was cDNA or gDNA derived from T cells, B-cell-depleted T cells, or PBMCs.

Germline values: CDR1 SGHRS, CDR2 YFSETQ. The length of the CDR3 is 16 residues. V shed 3 bases, J shed 1 base, and the junction held 6 bases outside the gene matches. Under the authors' procedure: Reference gene primer amplification yielded estimated nucleated cell counts. Profiling relied on immunoSEQ multiplex PCR, and the TCRdb table lists in-frame clones only, not all of them. V, J and clone size are those of that table, while D and trimming were read from the DNA. The sample has over 40,000 clones; approximately 83% are singletons. Sequenced material: peripheral blood. The TCR sequence derives from a woman aged 55-75 years with acute or convalescent COVID-19. This rearrangement joins TRBV5-1 to TRBJ2-1; 8 bases map to TRBD2. CDR3 DNA sequence: TGCGCCAGCAGCTCCTCGTTAGCGGGGTCCTACAATGAGCAGTTCTTC. Translated: CASSSSLAGSYNEQFF.